The 9 T cell receptor beta chains given below trace back to one sample, sequenced in a study of T cell responses to AZD1222 COVID-19 vaccine. Sequencing used immunoSEQ multiplex PCR; TCRdb keeps in-frame clones, though not all of them. The table includes roughly 91,000 clones, roughly 90% detected once. This sample comprised peripheral blood, obtained on day 0 of AZD1222 vaccination. These receptors came from an adult in good health.

This chain connects TRBV24-1 to TRBJ2-1; the D gene could be TRBD1 or TRBD2 (5 bases each). From germline, CDR1 is KGHDR and CDR2 SFDVKD. The V end was cut by 4 bases, the J end by 0 bases, with 9 bases between. The CDR3 length is 15 residues. The CDR3 nucleotides read TGTGCCACCAGTGAGCTGGGGGACTCCTACAATGAGCAGTTCTTC. This codes for CATSELGDSYNEQFF.

This clone was counted once. The chain is built from TRBV19 and TRBJ1-4; maybe TRBD1 (5 bases). The germline gives CDR1 LNHDA, CDR2 SQIVND (reference sequence). This CDR3 is 16 amino acids long. Between the trimmed V and J ends, which lost 9 bases and 3 bases, there was a span of 20 bases. The CDR3 sequence: CASSGGAVVANEKLFF. The CDR3 nucleotides are TGTGCCAGCAGCGGCGGGGCAGTTGTCGCTAATGAAAAACTGTTTTTT.

V and J are TRBV6-5 and TRBJ1-1, with no clear D. The V gene's germline CDR1 is MNHEY and CDR2 SVGAGI. This CDR3 has 11 amino acids. V was pared by 10 bases and J by 4 bases, with 10 bases between. The CDR3 region is CATSLGTEAFF. As DNA, the CDR3 is TGTGCCACTTCCTTGGGCACTGAAGCTTTCTTT.

The J gene is TRBJ2-7, the V gene TRBV6-5; a possible D gene is TRBD1 (5 bases). CDR3 length: 15 residues. Germline CDR1 is MNHEY and CDR2 is SVGAGI. The V gene lost 5 bases and the J gene lost 4 bases, with 18 bases spanning the gap. The CDR3 loop is CASSNRQLDLYEQYF. The CDR3 DNA follows: TGTGCCAGCAGTAATCGACAGCTGGATCTTTACGAGCAGTACTTC.

The chain joins TRBV6-5 to TRBJ1-1; tentative D call: TRBD1 (5 bases). The V end lost 8 bases, the J end lost 1 base, and 11 bases lay between the germline ends. CDR1 is MNHEY and CDR2 is SVGAGI in the germline V gene. The length of the CDR3 is 13 residues. The CDR3: CASGRAANTEAFF. DNA of the CDR3: TGTGCCAGCGGCAGGGCAGCGAACACTGAAGCTTTCTTT.

DNA for the CDR3: TGTGCCAGCAGCGCCCCCGGGGGGGCGCGTCAAGAGACCCAGTACTTC. This gives the protein CASSAPGGARQETQYF. The chain joins TRBV9 to TRBJ2-5; 8 bases line up with TRBD2. The CDR3 covers 16 residues. The trim removed 3 bases at V and 2 bases at J, leaving 9 bases unmatched. Germline CDR1 SGDLS, CDR2 YYNGEE.

This chain joins TRBV5-4 and TRBJ2-1; D is unclear. CDR1 and CDR2 (germline): SGHNT, YYREEE (reference sequence). Trimming left V 0 bases short and J 0 bases short, with 7 bases between. The length of the CDR3 is 15 residues. For the CDR3, the DNA is TGTGCCAGCAGCTTGGACGGATACTCCTACAATGAGCAGTTCTTC. Amino acid sequence: CASSLDGYSYNEQFF. The full variable domain, with the rest looked up from reference TRBV5-4 and TRBJ2-1, is ETGVTQSPTHLIKTRGQQVTLRCSSQSGHNTVSWYQQALGQGPQFIFQYYREEENGRGNFPPRFSGLQFPNYSSELNVNALELDDSALYLCASSLDGYSYNEQFFGPGTRLTVL.

The rearrangement uses TRBV29-1 and TRBJ2-7, with unresolved D. V was pared by 3 bases and J by 3 bases, with 9 bases between. From germline, CDR1 is SQVTM and CDR2 ANQGSEA. The CDR3 is made up of 12 amino acids. CDR3 protein: CSVETSDYEQYF. The CDR3 bases are TGCAGCGTTGAGACTTCCGACTACGAGCAGTACTTC.

This clone came up once. The rearrangement joins TRBV30 to TRBJ1-5, with 9 bases that match TRBD1. CDR1 and CDR2 (germline): GTSNPN, SVGIG (reference sequence). V lost 4 bases, J lost 6 bases, and 10 bases stayed unmatched. This CDR3 region has 15 residues. The CDR3 sequence: CAWTRTGDIRQPQHF. The CDR3 coding sequence is TGTGCCTGGACAAGGACAGGGGACATCCGTCAGCCCCAGCATTTT.